Each of the 19 T cell receptor beta chains below was sequenced from the same sample in a study of blood T cells in healthy people across ages. The authors ran a second PCR of roughly 6 to 12 cycles using a sample-barcoded 5' primer and a J-beta primer mix. TCRdb reprocessed the 5' RACE reads via MiXCR and lists one record per CDR3 protein. The data contain about a million distinct CDR3 sequences, roughly two fifths of them singletons. The source material was blood. The receptors shown here come from a man younger than 35 in good health.

In this sample, this clonotype turned up a few times. J is TRBJ1-1 and V is TRBV20-1; 7 bases match TRBD1. There are 17 residues in the CDR3. V shed 0 bases, J shed 4 bases, and the junction held 14 bases outside the gene matches. Germline CDR1 reads DFQATT; CDR2 reads SNEGSKA (reference sequence). For the CDR3, the DNA is TGCAGTGCTAGAGACCTAGAACGCGGACAGGTGGCCACTGAAGCTTTCTTT. Amino acids: CSARDLERGQVATEAFF.

The CDR3 region is CASSYQDRGSGTQYF. The DNA for the CDR3 is TGTGCCAGCAGTTATCAGGACAGAGGCTCGGGGACCCAGTACTTC. The gene calls are TRBV6-5 and TRBJ2-5; a possible D gene is TRBD1 (6 bases). Germline values: CDR1 MNHEY, CDR2 SVGAGI. Trimming stripped 3 bases from V and 7 bases from J, with 18 bases between. The CDR3 consists of 15 residues.

The rearrangement joins TRBV20-1 to TRBJ2-1; no reliable D call. CDR1 DFQATT and CDR2 SNEGSKA come from the germline V gene (reference sequence). Trimming took off 0 bases at V and 4 bases at J, with 13 bases between the two ends. This CDR3 is built from 15 residues. The CDR3 region has the DNA TGCAGTGCTAGAGAATCGGTGTGGATTTACAATGAGCAGTTCTTC. Amino acids: CSARESVWIYNEQFF.

The gene calls are TRBV7-6 and TRBJ2-7, with D maybe TRBD1 (5 bases). The V gene lost 6 bases and the J gene lost 7 bases, with 16 bases spanning the gap. The CDR3 runs to 13 residues. In germline, CDR1 is SGHVS, CDR2 FNYEAQ. The CDR3 nucleotides read TGTGCCAGCAGTGCGATTCAGGGAAGTGAGCAGTACTTC. Translated: CASSAIQGSEQYF.

The chain is built from TRBV12-3 or TRBV12-4 and TRBJ1-4; 7 nucleotides align to TRBD1. This CDR3 comprises 17 residues. V was pared by 4 bases and J by 8 bases, with 16 bases of the junction left unmatched. CDR3 nucleotide sequence: TGTGCCAGCAGTTCAGGGGGGACACACGACCCCGAGGAAAAACTGTTTTTT. Translating it yields CASSSGGTHDPEEKLFF.

The V call is TRBV6-2 or TRBV6-3, the J call TRBJ2-1, with 9 bases aligning to TRBD2. Germline V CDR1 and CDR2: MNHEY, SVGEGT. V shed 3 bases and J 6 bases; nucleotides not matched to a gene: 12. CDR3 length equals 17 residues. This chain's CDR3 is CASSYSWAGGQFNEQFF. The DNA for the CDR3 is TGTGCCAGCAGTTATTCTTGGGCGGGGGGGCAATTCAATGAGCAGTTCTTC.

About this clonotype: A much larger clonotype is one base distant, so this may be a read error. This chain joins TRBV27 and TRBJ2-3; 10 bases are shared with TRBD2. The CDR3 is 19 residues long. The germline V gene encodes CDR1 MNHEY and CDR2 SMNVEV (reference sequence). In nucleotides, the CDR3 is TGTCCCAGCAGTTTAAAATTTTCTTGGCTAGCGGGGGAAACAGATACGCAGTATTTT. It specifies CPSSLKFSWLAGETDTQYF.

This rearrangement joins TRBV7-2 to TRBJ2-1; the match to TRBD2 covers 9 bases. Unmatched junction bases numbered 10, after V lost 6 bases and J lost 4 bases. Looked up from germline, CDR1 is SGHTA and CDR2 is FQGNSA. The CDR3 has 16 residues. CDR3 amino acids: CASRQKAGGLYNEQFF. CDR3 coding DNA: TGTGCCAGCAGACAGAAAGCGGGGGGTCTATACAATGAGCAGTTCTTC.

A few counts support this clonotype. The chain uses TRBV11-1 and TRBJ2-1; 10 bases map to TRBD2. Germline values: CDR1 SGHAT, CDR2 FQDESV (reference sequence). J gave up 8 bases and V 3 bases, and 7 bases lay outside the gene matches. CDR3 length: 15 amino acids. As DNA, the CDR3 is TGTGCCAGCAGCTTCCGACTAGCGGGCGTGGATGAGCAGTTCTTC. It is translated as CASSFRLAGVDEQFF.

V is TRBV20-1 and J is TRBJ2-3, with 8 bases that match TRBD2. The V and J ends lost 6 bases and 5 bases, in that order; junction bases with no gene match: 10. Germline lookup yields CDR1 DFQATT and CDR2 SNEGSKA (reference sequence). There are 14 residues in the CDR3. The CDR3 DNA follows: TGCAGTGCAAAAATTCGGGGGGGCATAGATACGCAGTATTTT. Translating gives CSAKIRGGIDTQYF.

Details on this clonotype: This may be a read error, as it is one base from a much larger clone. V gene TRBV20-1 combines with J gene TRBJ2-1; D unresolved. Germline V gene sequence: CDR1 DFQATT, CDR2 SNEGSKA (reference sequence). The V end was cut by 4 bases, the J end by 3 bases, with 4 bases between. This CDR3 region has 11 residues. The CDR3 loop reads CSATDYNEQFF. Written as DNA, the CDR3 is TGCAGTGCTACGGACTACAATGAGCAGTTCTTC.

This clonotype has a handful of counts. This CDR3 is CASSQERGASTDTQYF. The CDR3 DNA reads as TGCGCCAGCAGCCAAGAACGAGGGGCGAGCACAGATACGCAGTATTTT. The rearrangement uses TRBV4-3 and TRBJ2-3, with D possibly called TRBD1 or TRBD2 (5 bases each). The CDR3 sequence is 16 residues long. Germline V gene lookup returns CDR1 LGHNA and CDR2 YSLEER. The ends were cut back, 0 bases at V and 0 bases at J, with 10 bases in the middle.

The J gene is TRBJ1-4, the V gene TRBV4-2; 7 bases are a match to TRBD1. Germline V CDR1 and CDR2: LGHNA, YNFKEQ. The V gene end was trimmed by 0 bases and the J gene end by 7 bases; junction bases not matched to a gene: 2. The CDR3 is 14 residues long. The CDR3 spells CASSQDRDSEKLFF. The CDR3 DNA reads TGTGCCAGCAGCCAAGACCGGGACAGTGAAAAACTGTTTTTT.

The chain has TRBV20-1 and TRBJ1-5, with 10 bases lining up with TRBD1. Germline V CDR1 and CDR2: DFQATT, SNEGSKA (reference sequence). V gave up 4 bases and J gave up 6 bases; unmatched junction bases: 6. The CDR3 has 14 residues. The CDR3 protein is CSAIGTGVPQPQHF. The DNA for the CDR3 is TGCAGTGCTATTGGGACAGGGGTGCCTCAGCCCCAGCATTTT.

The V call is TRBV6-2 or TRBV6-3, the J call TRBJ1-2; 9 bases agree with TRBD1. V was pared by 6 bases and J by 5 bases, with 7 bases of the junction left unmatched. This CDR3 spans 14 amino acids. Germline loops: CDR1 MNHEY, CDR2 SVGEGT. The CDR3 here is CASRPTGGAYGYTF. CDR3 nucleotides: TGTGCCAGCAGACCTACAGGGGGCGCATATGGCTACACCTTC.

This clonotype was recorded only once. A much larger clone is a single base away; this may be a read error. V usage is TRBV4-3 and J usage is TRBJ1-2; a weak D match, TRBD1 (6 bases). The CDR3 contains 14 residues. Germline-derived CDR1 and CDR2 are LGHNA and YSLEER. The CDR3 DNA reads TGCGCCAGCAGCCACCAGACAGGACACTATGGCTACGCCTTC. Encoded protein: CASSHQTGHYGYAF.

The gene calls are TRBV6-4 and TRBJ2-1; possibly TRBD2 for D (5 bases). With 6 bases removed from V and 3 bases from J, the gap between germline ends came to 15 bases. In germline, CDR1 is MRHNA, CDR2 SNTAGT. The CDR3 covers 15 residues. The CDR3 bases are TGTGCCAGCAGGAATAAGCGGACCCGCTACAATGAGCAGTTCTTC. Its translation: CASRNKRTRYNEQFF.

This clonotype was found a few times. This chain uses TRBV28 with TRBJ1-1, with D unresolved. V was cut by 2 bases and J by 8 bases, with 9 bases left in between. Germline CDR1 MDHEN, CDR2 SYDVKM. CDR3 length equals 12 residues. The CDR3 loop is CASSLPELEAFF. Here the CDR3 DNA reads TGTGCCAGCAGTTTACCGGAGTTGGAAGCTTTCTTT. The full variable domain, completed using reference TRBV28 and TRBJ1-1, is DVKVTQSSRYLVKRTGEKVFLECVQDMDHENMFWYRQDPGLGLRLIYFSYDVKMKEKGDIPEGYSVSREKKERFSLILESASTNQTSMYLCASSLPELEAFFGQGTRLTVV.

The chain carries TRBV9 and TRBJ2-4, with 7 bases lining up with TRBD1. This CDR3 region has 13 residues. Looked up from germline, CDR1 is SGDLS and CDR2 is YYNGEE. V shed 4 bases, J shed 6 bases, and the junction held 4 bases outside the gene matches. The CDR3 DNA sequence: TGTGCCAGCAGCTCCGGGACAGCAAACATTCAGTACTTC. It yields the protein CASSSGTANIQYF.